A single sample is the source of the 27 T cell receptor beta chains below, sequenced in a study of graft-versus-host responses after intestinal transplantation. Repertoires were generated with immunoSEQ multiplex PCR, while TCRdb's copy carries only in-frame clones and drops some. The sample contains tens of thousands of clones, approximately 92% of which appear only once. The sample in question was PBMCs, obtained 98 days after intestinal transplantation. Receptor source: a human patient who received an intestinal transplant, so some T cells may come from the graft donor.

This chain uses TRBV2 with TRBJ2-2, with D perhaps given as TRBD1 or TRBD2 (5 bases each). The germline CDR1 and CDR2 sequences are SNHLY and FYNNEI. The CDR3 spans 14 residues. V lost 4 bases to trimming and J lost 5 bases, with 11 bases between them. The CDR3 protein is CASSVPWGTGELFF. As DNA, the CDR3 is TGTGCCAGCAGTGTTCCCTGGGGGACCGGGGAGCTGTTTTTT.

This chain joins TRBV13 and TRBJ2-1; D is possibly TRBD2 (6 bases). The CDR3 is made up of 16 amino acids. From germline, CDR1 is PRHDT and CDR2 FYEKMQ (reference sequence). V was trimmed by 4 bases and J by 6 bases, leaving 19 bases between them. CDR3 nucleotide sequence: TGTGCCAGCAGCTCCCCCGGGGCGGGAACCAGCAATGAGCAGTTCTTC. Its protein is CASSSPGAGTSNEQFF.

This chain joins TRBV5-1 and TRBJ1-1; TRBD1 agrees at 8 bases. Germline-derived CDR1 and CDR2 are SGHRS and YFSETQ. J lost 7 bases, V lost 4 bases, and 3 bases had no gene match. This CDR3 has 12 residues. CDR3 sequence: CASSIGTGEAFF. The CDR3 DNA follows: TGCGCCAGCAGCATCGGGACAGGTGAAGCTTTCTTT.

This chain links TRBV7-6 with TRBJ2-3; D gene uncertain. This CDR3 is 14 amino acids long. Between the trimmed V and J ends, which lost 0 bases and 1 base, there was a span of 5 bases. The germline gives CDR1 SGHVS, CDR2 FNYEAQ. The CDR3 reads CASSLAGGTDTQYF. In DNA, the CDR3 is TGTGCCAGCAGCTTAGCAGGTGGCACAGATACGCAGTATTTT.

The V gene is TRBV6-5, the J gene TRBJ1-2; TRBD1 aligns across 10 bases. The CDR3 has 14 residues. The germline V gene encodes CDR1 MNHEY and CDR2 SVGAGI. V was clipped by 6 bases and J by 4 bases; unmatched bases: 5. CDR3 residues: CASRLTGGGYGYTF. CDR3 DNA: TGTGCCAGCAGACTGACAGGGGGCGGCTATGGCTACACCTTC.

DNA for the CDR3: TGTGCCAGCAGCCCCCCGGGACTAACCGAAACCGGGGAGCTGTTTTTT. Its translation is CASSPPGLTETGELFF. The genes are TRBV7-6 and TRBJ2-2; 7 bases match TRBD2. J lost 5 bases, V lost 5 bases, and 11 bases had no gene match. CDR1 SGHVS and CDR2 FNYEAQ come from the germline V gene. This CDR3 has 16 residues.

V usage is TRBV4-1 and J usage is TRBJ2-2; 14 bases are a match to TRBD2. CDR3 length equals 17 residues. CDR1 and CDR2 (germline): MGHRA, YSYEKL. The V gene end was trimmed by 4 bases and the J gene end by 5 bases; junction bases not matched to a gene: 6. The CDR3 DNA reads TGCGCCAGCAGCCCCCTCGGACTAGCGGGGGGTACCGGGGAGCTGTTTTTT. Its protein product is CASSPLGLAGGTGELFF.

In DNA, the CDR3 is TGTGCCAGCAGCCTGGGGTCGGGCACCGGGGAGCTGTTTTTT. It yields the protein CASSLGSGTGELFF. The V gene is TRBV7-9, the J gene TRBJ2-2, with no clear D. The length of the CDR3 is 14 residues. V shed 5 bases and J shed 4 bases, with 11 bases lying between them. Germline V lookup: CDR1 SEHNR, CDR2 FQNEAQ (reference sequence).

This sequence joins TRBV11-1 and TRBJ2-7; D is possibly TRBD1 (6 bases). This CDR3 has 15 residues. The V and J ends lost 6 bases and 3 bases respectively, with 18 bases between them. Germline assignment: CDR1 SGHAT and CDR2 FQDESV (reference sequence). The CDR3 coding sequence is TGTGCCAGCAGAACACCTCGGACAGAGAGCTACGAGCAGTACTTC. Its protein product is CASRTPRTESYEQYF.

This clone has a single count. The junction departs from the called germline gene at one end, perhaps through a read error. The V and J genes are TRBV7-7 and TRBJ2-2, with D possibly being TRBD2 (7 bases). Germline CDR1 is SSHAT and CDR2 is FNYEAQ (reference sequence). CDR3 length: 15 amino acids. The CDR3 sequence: CASSLSGGAYGELFF. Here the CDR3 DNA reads TGTGCTAGCAGCTTATCGGGGGGCGCATACGGGGAGCTGTTTTTT.

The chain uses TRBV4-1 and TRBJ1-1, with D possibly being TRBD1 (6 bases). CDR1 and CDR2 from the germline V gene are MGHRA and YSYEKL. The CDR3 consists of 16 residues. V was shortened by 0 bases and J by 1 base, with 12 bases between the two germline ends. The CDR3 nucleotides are TGCGCCAGCAGCCAAGAAACAGGGCCGGGGAACACTGAAGCTTTCTTT. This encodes CASSQETGPGNTEAFF.

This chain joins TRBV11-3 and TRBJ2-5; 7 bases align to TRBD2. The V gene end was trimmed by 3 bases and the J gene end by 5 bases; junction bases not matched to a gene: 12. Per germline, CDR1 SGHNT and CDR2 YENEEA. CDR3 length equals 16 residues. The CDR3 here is CASSFLSGTGRETQYF. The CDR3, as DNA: TGTGCCAGCAGCTTTCTCAGCGGGACCGGTCGGGAGACCCAGTACTTC.

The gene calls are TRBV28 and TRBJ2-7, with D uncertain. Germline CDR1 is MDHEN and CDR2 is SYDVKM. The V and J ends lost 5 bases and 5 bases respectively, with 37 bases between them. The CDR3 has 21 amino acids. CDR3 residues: CASSPHPPSTGRVFRSHEQYF. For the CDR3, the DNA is TGTGCCAGCAGTCCCCACCCCCCGTCGACGGGTAGGGTCTTCCGAAGCCACGAGCAGTACTTC.

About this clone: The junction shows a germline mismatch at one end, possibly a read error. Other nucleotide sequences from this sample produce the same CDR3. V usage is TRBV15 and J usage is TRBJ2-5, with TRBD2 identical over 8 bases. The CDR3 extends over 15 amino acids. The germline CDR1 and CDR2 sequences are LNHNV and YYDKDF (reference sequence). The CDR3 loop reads CATSRVGGGQETQYF. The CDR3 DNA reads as TGCGCCACCAGCAGAGTCGGGGGGGGACAAGAGACCCAGTACTTC.

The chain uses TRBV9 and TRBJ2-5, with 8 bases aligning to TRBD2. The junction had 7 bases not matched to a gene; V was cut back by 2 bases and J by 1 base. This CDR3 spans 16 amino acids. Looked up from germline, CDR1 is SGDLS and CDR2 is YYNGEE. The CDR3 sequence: CASSVGGGTPQETQYF. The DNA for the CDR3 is TGTGCCAGCAGCGTCGGCGGGGGGACTCCCCAAGAGACCCAGTACTTC.

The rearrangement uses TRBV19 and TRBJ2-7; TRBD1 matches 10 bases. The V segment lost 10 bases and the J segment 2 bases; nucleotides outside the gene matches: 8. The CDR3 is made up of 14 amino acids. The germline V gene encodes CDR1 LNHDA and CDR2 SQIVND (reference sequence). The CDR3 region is CATSWGQGTYEQYF. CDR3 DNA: TGTGCCACCTCCTGGGGACAGGGGACCTACGAGCAGTACTTC.

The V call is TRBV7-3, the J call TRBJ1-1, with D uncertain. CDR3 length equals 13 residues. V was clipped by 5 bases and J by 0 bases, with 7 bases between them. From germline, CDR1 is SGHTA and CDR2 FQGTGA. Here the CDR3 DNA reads TGTGCCAGCAGCGAAGGGTTGAACACTGAAGCTTTCTTT. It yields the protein CASSEGLNTEAFF.

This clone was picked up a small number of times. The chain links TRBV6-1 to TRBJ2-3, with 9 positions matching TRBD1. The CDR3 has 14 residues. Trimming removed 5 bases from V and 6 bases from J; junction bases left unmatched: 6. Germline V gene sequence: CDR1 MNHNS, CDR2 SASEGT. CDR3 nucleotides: TGTGCCAGCAGTCCGGGACAGGGCCTTGATACGCAGTATTTT. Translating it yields CASSPGQGLDTQYF.

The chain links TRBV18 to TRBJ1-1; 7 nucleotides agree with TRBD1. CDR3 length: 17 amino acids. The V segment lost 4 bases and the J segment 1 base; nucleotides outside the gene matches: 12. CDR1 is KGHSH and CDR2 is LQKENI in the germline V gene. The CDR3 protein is CASSRKDRPDENTEAFF. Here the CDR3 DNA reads TGTGCCAGCTCACGGAAGGACAGGCCAGACGAGAACACTGAAGCTTTCTTT.

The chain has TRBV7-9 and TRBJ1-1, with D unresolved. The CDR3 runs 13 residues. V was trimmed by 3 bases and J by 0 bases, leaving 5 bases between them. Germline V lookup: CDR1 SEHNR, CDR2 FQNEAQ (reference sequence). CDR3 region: CASSLTVNTEAFF. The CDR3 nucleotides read TGTGCCAGCAGCTTGACGGTGAACACTGAAGCTTTCTTT.

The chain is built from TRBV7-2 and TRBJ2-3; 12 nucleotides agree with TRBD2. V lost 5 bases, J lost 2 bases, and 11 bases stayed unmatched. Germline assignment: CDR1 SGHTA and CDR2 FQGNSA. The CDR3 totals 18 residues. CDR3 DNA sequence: TGTGCCAGCAGCCAAGGACTAGCGGGAACCGTAGTCACAGATACGCAGTATTTT. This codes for CASSQGLAGTVVTDTQYF. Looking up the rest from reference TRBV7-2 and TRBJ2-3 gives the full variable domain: GAGVSQSPSNKVTEKGKDVELRCDPISGHTALYWYRQSLGQGLEFLIYFQGNSAPDKSGLPSDRFSAERTGGSVSTLTIQRTQQEDSAVYLCASSQGLAGTVVTDTQYFGPGTRLTVL.

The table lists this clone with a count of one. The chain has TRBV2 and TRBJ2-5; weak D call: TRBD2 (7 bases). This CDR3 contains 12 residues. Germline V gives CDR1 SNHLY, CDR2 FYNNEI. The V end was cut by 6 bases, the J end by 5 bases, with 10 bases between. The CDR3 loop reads CASRGGEETQYF. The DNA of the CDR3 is TGTGCCAGCAGAGGGGGGGAGGAGACCCAGTACTTC.

CDR3 coding DNA: TGTGCCAGCAGAACACTGGACCGCACTGAAGCTTTCTTT. The encoded protein is CASRTLDRTEAFF. The rearrangement links TRBV6-5 to TRBJ1-1; D is undetermined. Per germline, CDR1 MNHEY and CDR2 SVGAGI. This CDR3 comprises 13 residues. Trimming took off 6 bases at V and 4 bases at J, with 12 bases between the two ends.

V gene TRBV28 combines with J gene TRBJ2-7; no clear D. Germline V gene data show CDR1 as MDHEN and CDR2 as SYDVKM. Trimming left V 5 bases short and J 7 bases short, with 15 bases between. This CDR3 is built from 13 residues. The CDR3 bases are TGTGCCAGCAGTGGTGGGGTTGAGAGGGAGCAGTACTTC. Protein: CASSGGVEREQYF.

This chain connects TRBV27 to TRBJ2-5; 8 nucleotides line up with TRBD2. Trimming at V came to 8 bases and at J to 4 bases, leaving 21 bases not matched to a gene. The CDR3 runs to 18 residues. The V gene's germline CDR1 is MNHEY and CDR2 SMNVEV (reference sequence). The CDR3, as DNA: TGTGCCAGCTCGGTTCGGGTTCACACGGGGGGGCTGGCAGAGACCCAGTACTTC. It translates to CASSVRVHTGGLAETQYF.

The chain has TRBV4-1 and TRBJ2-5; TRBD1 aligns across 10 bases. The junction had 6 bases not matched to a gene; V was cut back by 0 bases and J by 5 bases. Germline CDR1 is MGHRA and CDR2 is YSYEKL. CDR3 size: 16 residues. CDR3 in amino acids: CASSQDQTGGAETQYF. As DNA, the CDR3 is TGCGCCAGCAGCCAAGATCAGACAGGGGGCGCGGAGACCCAGTACTTC.

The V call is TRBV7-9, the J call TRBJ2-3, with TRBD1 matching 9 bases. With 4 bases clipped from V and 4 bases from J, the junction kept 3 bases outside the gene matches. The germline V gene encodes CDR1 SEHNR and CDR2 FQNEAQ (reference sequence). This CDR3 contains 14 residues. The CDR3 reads CASSSRQGADTQYF. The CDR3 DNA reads TGTGCCAGCAGCTCTCGACAGGGGGCAGATACGCAGTATTTT.